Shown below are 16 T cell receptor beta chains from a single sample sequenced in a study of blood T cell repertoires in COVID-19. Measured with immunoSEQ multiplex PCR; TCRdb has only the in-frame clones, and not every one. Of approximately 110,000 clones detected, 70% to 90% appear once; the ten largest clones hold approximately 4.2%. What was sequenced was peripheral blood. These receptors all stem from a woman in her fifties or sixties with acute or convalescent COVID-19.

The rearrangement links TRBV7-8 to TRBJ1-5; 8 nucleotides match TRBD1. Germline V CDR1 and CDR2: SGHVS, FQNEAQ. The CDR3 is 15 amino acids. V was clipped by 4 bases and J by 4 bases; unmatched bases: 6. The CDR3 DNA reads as TGTGCCAGCAGCTCGAAGACAGGGGTTAATCAGCCCCAGCATTTT. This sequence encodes CASSSKTGVNQPQHF.

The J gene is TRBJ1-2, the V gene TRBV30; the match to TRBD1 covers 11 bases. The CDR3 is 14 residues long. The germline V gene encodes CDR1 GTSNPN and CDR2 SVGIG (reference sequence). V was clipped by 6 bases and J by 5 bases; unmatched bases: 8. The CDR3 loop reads CACRAGQGVYGYTF. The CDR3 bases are TGTGCCTGCCGCGCGGGACAGGGGGTATATGGCTACACCTTC.

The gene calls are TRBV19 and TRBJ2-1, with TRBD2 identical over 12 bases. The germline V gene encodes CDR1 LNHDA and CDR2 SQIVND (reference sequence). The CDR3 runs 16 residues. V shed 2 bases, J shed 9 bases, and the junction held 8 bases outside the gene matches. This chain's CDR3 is CASSIITGLAGGEQFF. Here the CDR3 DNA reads TGTGCCAGTAGTATAATTACGGGACTAGCGGGTGGTGAGCAGTTCTTC.

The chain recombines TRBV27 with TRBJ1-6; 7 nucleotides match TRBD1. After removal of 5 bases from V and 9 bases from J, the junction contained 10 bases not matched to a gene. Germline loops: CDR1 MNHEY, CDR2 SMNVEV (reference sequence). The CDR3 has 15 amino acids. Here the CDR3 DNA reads TGTGCCAGCAGTCTCGAGGGGGCGAGGGCTTCACCCCTCCACTTT. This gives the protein CASSLEGARASPLHF.

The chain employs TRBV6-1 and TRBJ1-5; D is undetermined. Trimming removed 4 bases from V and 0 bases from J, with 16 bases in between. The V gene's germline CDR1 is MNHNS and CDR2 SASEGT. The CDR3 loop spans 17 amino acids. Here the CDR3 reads CASSVQRGSYSNQPQHF. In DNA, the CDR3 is TGTGCCAGCAGTGTCCAACGAGGGAGCTATAGCAATCAGCCCCAGCATTTT.

CDR3 DNA sequence: TGTGCCAGTAGCCCTGGGGGGGTAATGAACACTGAAGCTTTCTTT. As protein: CASSPGGVMNTEAFF. The genes are TRBV19 and TRBJ1-1, with a tentative D call TRBD1 (5 bases). V lost 6 bases to trimming and J lost 0 bases, with 14 bases between them. Germline loops: CDR1 LNHDA, CDR2 SQIVND (reference sequence). The CDR3 extends over 15 amino acids.

CDR3 loop: CASSDLGQGYGYTF. The CDR3 DNA reads TGTGCCAGCTCAGATTTAGGACAGGGCTATGGCTACACCTTC. The chain uses TRBV28 and TRBJ1-2; TRBD1 matches 8 bases. The J segment lost 4 bases and the V segment lost 8 bases, leaving 9 bases of the junction unmatched. This CDR3 has 14 amino acids. The germline CDR1 and CDR2 sequences are MDHEN and SYDVKM.

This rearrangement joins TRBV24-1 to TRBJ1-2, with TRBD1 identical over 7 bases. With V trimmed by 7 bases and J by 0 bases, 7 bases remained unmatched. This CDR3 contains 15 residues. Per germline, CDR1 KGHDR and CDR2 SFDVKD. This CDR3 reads CATRKGTVANYGYTF. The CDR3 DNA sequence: TGTGCCACCAGAAAAGGGACAGTTGCTAACTATGGCTACACCTTC.

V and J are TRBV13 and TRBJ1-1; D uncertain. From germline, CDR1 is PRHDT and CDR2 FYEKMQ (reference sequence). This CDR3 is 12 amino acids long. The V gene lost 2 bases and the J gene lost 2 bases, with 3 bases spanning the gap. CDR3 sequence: CASSLLNTEAFF. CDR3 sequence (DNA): TGTGCCAGCAGCTTACTAAACACTGAAGCTTTCTTT. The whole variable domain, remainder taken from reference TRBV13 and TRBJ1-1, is AAGVIQSPRHLIKEKRETATLKCYPIPRHDTVYWYQQGPGQDPQFLISFYEKMQSDKGSIPDRFSAQQFSDYHSELNMSSLELGDSALYFCASSLLNTEAFFGQGTRLTVV.

The CDR3 sequence: CASSPTDSRYGYTF. CDR3 DNA sequence: TGTGCCAGCAGCCCAACGGACAGTCGGTATGGCTACACCTTC. V is TRBV6-6 and J is TRBJ1-2; TRBD1 might be the D (6 bases). Germline V gene lookup returns CDR1 MNHNY and CDR2 SVGAGI (reference sequence). Trimming cost V 6 bases and J 5 bases, with 16 bases left between them. The CDR3 totals 14 residues.

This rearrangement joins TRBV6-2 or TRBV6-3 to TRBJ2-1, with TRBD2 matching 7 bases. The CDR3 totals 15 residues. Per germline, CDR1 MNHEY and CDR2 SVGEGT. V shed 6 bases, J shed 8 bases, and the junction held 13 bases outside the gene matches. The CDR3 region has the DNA TGTGCCAGCAGCGACCGGGAGGTTGGTGGGGATGAGCAGTTCTTC. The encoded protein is CASSDREVGGDEQFF.

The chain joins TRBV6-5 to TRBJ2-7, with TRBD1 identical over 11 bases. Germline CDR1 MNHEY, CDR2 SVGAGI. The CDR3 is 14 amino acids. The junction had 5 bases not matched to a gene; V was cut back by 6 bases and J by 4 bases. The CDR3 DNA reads TGTGCCAGCAGCCTCGGGACAGGGGGGTACGAGCAGTACTTC. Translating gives CASSLGTGGYEQYF.

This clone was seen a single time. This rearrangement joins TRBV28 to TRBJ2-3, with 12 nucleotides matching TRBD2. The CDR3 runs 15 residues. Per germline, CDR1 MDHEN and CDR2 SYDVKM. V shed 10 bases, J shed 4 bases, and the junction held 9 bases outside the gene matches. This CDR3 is CAIRTSGTGADTQYF. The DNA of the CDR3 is TGTGCCATCAGGACTAGCGGGACGGGGGCAGATACGCAGTATTTT.

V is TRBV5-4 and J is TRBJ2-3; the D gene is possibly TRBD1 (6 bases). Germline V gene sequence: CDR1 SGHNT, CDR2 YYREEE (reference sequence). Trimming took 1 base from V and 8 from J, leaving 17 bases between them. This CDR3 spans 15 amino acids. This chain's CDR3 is CASSLTPGQIRTQYF. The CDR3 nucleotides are TGTGCCAGCAGCTTGACCCCTGGACAGATTCGTACGCAGTATTTT. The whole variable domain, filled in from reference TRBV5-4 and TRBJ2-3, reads ETGVTQSPTHLIKTRGQQVTLRCSSQSGHNTVSWYQQALGQGPQFIFQYYREEENGRGNFPPRFSGLQFPNYSSELNVNALELDDSALYLCASSLTPGQIRTQYFGPGTRLTVL.

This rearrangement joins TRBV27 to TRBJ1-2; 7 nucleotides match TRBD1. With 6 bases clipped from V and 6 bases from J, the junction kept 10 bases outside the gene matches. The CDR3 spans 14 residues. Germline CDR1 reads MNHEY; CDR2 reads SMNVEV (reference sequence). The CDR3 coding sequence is TGTGCCAGCAGCCAACTGATAGGGGGCGATGGCTACACCTTC. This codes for CASSQLIGGDGYTF.

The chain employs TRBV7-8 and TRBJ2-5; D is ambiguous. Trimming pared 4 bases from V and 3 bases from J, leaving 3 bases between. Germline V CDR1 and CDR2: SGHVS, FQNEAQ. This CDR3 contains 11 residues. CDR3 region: CASSSEETQYF. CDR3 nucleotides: TGTGCCAGCAGCTCAGAAGAGACCCAGTACTTC.